What follows is one T cell receptor beta chain and its context. Antigen: not known. Vbeta (60) and Jbeta (13) primers were used in the PCR. Sequencing was performed with immunoSEQ multiplex PCR; in TCRdb, only in-frame clones are kept and a portion is missing. Of more than 150,000 clones in the sample, about four fifths were seen once. The CDR3 sequence is 16 residues long. V gave up 4 bases and J gave up 0 bases, with 16 bases separating them. Looked up from germline, CDR1 is SGDLS and CDR2 is YYNGEE. The data originate from a study of cytomegalovirus exposure and HLA in healthy donors. Study-level results: Among donors in an Asian-associated ancestry cluster, a later analysis reportedly found fewer N-insertions than the roughly 670-donor mean.

This rearrangement joins TRBV9 to TRBJ1-1, with D possibly being TRBD1 (6 bases). Material for sequencing was PBMCs. This clonotype originated in a woman in her 30s in good health and CMV-seronegative. CDR3 amino acids: CASSFQTGPLNTEAFF. The CDR3 nucleotides read TGTGCCAGCAGCTTCCAGACAGGACCGTTGAACACTGAAGCTTTCTTT.